The 23 T cell receptor beta chains below all came from one sample that was sequenced in a study of response to subunit inactivated influenza vaccine. Via MiXCR, TCRdb re-called the RT-PCR reads, giving one row per CDR3 protein. The table includes hundreds of thousands of distinct CDR3 sequences, roughly 18% detected once. The source was PBMCs from blood, collected roughly 5 days after vaccination. These receptors all come from a man over 45 who received an inactivated influenza vaccine.

This clonotype was counted at least ten times. The V gene is TRBV5-4, the J gene TRBJ2-5; the match to TRBD1 covers 7 bases. Germline CDR1 is SGHNT and CDR2 is YYREEE (reference sequence). J gave up 9 bases and V 3 bases, and 8 bases lay outside the gene matches. The CDR3 runs 13 residues. The CDR3 here is CASSSDRDGAQYF. The DNA of the CDR3 is TGTGCCAGCAGCTCAGACAGGGACGGAGCCCAGTACTTC. Based on the CDR3 plus reference TRBV5-4 and TRBJ2-5, the full variable domain is ETGVTQSPTHLIKTRGQQVTLRCSSQSGHNTVSWYQQALGQGPQFIFQYYREEENGRGNFPPRFSGLQFPNYSSELNVNALELDDSALYLCASSSDRDGAQYFGPGTRLLVL.

This clonotype appeared many times. This chain joins TRBV5-1 and TRBJ2-3; D gene unclear. The CDR3 extends over 15 amino acids. Trimming shortened V by 3 bases and J by 0 bases, and 11 bases separated the two germline ends. CDR1 and CDR2 from the germline V gene are SGHRS and YFSETQ. CDR3 residues: CASSYAISSTDTQYF. CDR3 in DNA: TGCGCCAGCAGCTACGCAATATCTAGCACAGATACGCAGTATTTT.

The V gene is TRBV5-1, the J gene TRBJ2-2, with TRBD1 as a possible D gene (5 bases). CDR1 SGHRS and CDR2 YFSETQ come from the germline V gene. The V gene lost 0 bases and the J gene lost 6 bases, with 15 bases spanning the gap. The CDR3 loop spans 16 amino acids. As DNA, the CDR3 is TGCGCCAGCAGCTTGGGGGCGTCCCAGGGTCCCGGGGAGCTGTTTTTT. Its protein product is CASSLGASQGPGELFF.

The rearrangement uses TRBV9 and TRBJ2-1, with 9 bases identical to TRBD1. V lost 3 bases to trimming and J lost 2 bases; unmatched junction nucleotides: 3. The CDR3 is made up of 15 amino acids. The germline gives CDR1 SGDLS, CDR2 YYNGEE. The CDR3: CASSGTGEPYNEQFF. The DNA of the CDR3 is TGTGCCAGCAGCGGGACAGGGGAACCCTACAATGAGCAGTTCTTC.

The rearrangement uses TRBV5-1 and TRBJ2-1, with a weak D call TRBD1 (5 bases). There are 14 residues in the CDR3. From germline, CDR1 is SGHRS and CDR2 YFSETQ. Trimming removed 3 bases at V and 4 bases at J, with 11 bases between. CDR3: CASSYTGRYNEQFF. The CDR3 coding sequence is TGCGCCAGCAGCTACACAGGTAGATACAATGAGCAGTTCTTC.

The chain is built from TRBV7-6 and TRBJ2-3, with D perhaps matching TRBD1 (5 bases). The V and J ends lost 5 bases and 6 bases respectively, with 21 bases between them. This CDR3 is 16 amino acids long. The germline CDR1 and CDR2 sequences are SGHVS and FNYEAQ. The CDR3 DNA sequence: TGTGCCAGCAGCCCCCTGGGTGGGGCTGCTTTGGATACGCAGTATTTT. Protein product: CASSPLGGAALDTQYF.

In this sample, this clonotype turned up many times. The chain couples TRBV12-3 or TRBV12-4 to TRBJ2-1; D uncertain. CDR3 length: 13 amino acids. Trimming stripped 7 bases from V and 7 bases from J, with 14 bases between. The CDR3 loop is CASILSWSNEQFF. The DNA for the CDR3 is TGTGCCAGCATCTTGAGCTGGTCAAATGAGCAGTTCTTC.

V gene TRBV4-2 combines with J gene TRBJ1-2; no clear D gene. With 8 bases removed from V and 8 bases from J, the gap between germline ends came to 24 bases. From germline, CDR1 is LGHNA and CDR2 YNFKEQ. The CDR3 loop spans 15 amino acids. CDR3 DNA: TGTGCCAGCGGCCTCTCTACGACGGACGGTTCGGGCTACACCTTC. Its translation: CASGLSTTDGSGYTF.

The rearrangement links TRBV4-3 to TRBJ2-1; TRBD2 aligns across 9 bases. The V segment lost 2 bases and the J segment 4 bases; nucleotides outside the gene matches: 3. Looked up from germline, CDR1 is LGHNA and CDR2 is YSLEER. CDR3 length equals 15 residues. Here the CDR3 reads CASSQSGGTYNEQFF. CDR3 in DNA: TGCGCCAGCAGCCAAAGCGGGGGGACTTACAATGAGCAGTTCTTC.

The DNA for the CDR3 is TGTGCCAGCAGTATTACAGCGGGCAGCTTAGGGACCCAGTACTTC. Its translation: CASSITAGSLGTQYF. The V gene is TRBV11-2, the J gene TRBJ2-5, with a tentative D call TRBD2 (6 bases). V gave up 6 bases and J gave up 7 bases, with 21 bases separating them. The germline V gene has CDR1 SGHAT and CDR2 FQNNGV. CDR3 length: 15 residues.

This rearrangement joins TRBV5-1 to TRBJ2-3; 11 nucleotides match TRBD2. The germline V gene has CDR1 SGHRS and CDR2 YFSETQ. V lost 2 bases, J lost 1 base, and 3 bases stayed unmatched. The CDR3 sequence is 16 residues long. CDR3 amino acids: CASSLNSGGGTDTQYF. Here the CDR3 DNA reads TGCGCCAGCAGCTTAAATAGCGGGGGGGGCACAGATACGCAGTATTTT. The full variable domain, its missing parts supplied by reference TRBV5-1 and TRBJ2-3, is KAGVTQTPRYLIKTRGQQVTLSCSPISGHRSVSWYQQTPGQGLQFLFEYFSETQRNKGNFPGRFSGRQFSNSRSEMNVSTLELGDSALYLCASSLNSGGGTDTQYFGPGTRLTVL.

The chain combines TRBV20-1 with TRBJ2-1, with 13 bases that match TRBD2. The CDR3 is 15 amino acids. The germline V gene has CDR1 DFQATT and CDR2 SNEGSKA (reference sequence). The V gene end was trimmed by 6 bases and the J gene end by 8 bases; junction bases not matched to a gene: 10. The CDR3 protein is CSAKPGLAGFDEQFF. The CDR3 nucleotides read TGCAGTGCAAAACCGGGACTAGCGGGGTTCGATGAGCAGTTCTTC.

The J gene is TRBJ2-7, the V gene TRBV25-1; unclear D gene. The V and J ends lost 2 bases and 3 bases respectively, with 8 bases between them. From germline, CDR1 is MGHDK and CDR2 SYGVNS. The CDR3 is 13 residues long. CDR3 region: CASSEGNYYEQYF. Written as DNA, the CDR3 is TGTGCCAGCAGTGAAGGCAACTACTACGAGCAGTACTTC.

This clonotype was recorded at least ten times. The chain combines TRBV21-1 with TRBJ1-6. TRBV21-1 is noted as a pseudogene. The CDR3 has 14 residues. The CDR3 coding sequence is TGTGCCAGTAATGGACGGAGTCCTAATTCACCCCTCCACTTT. Translated, it gives CASNGRSPNSPLHF.

V and J are TRBV7-6 and TRBJ2-2; D gene unclear. The CDR3 covers 14 residues. The V gene lost 3 bases and the J gene lost 1 base, with 6 bases spanning the gap. The germline V gene encodes CDR1 SGHVS and CDR2 FNYEAQ. CDR3 DNA: TGTGCCAGCAGCTTCGACGGGAACACCGGGGAGCTGTTTTTT. Its translation: CASSFDGNTGELFF.

This clonotype was counted between two and nine times. The chain combines TRBV29-1 with TRBJ2-1; D remains unclear. The CDR3 length is 10 residues. Trimming shortened V by 7 bases and J by 7 bases, and 8 bases separated the two germline ends. Germline V gene lookup returns CDR1 SQVTM and CDR2 ANQGSEA. The CDR3 protein is CSGYQNEQFF. The CDR3 region has the DNA TGCAGCGGTTACCAGAATGAGCAGTTCTTC.

This clonotype has only a few counts. The chain is built from TRBV15 and TRBJ1-2, with D uncertain. Trimming took off 1 base at V and 7 bases at J, with 13 bases between the two ends. The CDR3 contains 14 residues. Germline CDR1 reads LNHNV; CDR2 reads YYDKDF (reference sequence). CDR3 DNA: TGTGCCACCAGCAGAGTTGGAGAAGGGTCTGGCTACACCTTC. Amino acid sequence: CATSRVGEGSGYTF.

The chain combines TRBV5-5 with TRBJ1-5, with 7 nucleotides matching TRBD1. The CDR3 length is 14 residues. CDR1 and CDR2 (germline): SGHKS, YYEKEE (reference sequence). V lost 3 bases, J lost 9 bases, and 9 bases stayed unmatched. CDR3 bases: TGTGCCAGCAGCTCCCAACAGGGGTCCGGGCCCCAGCATTTT. This gives the protein CASSSQQGSGPQHF.

This clonotype has a handful of counts. The chain uses TRBV7-3 and TRBJ2-5; D could derive from TRBD1 or TRBD2 (5 bases each). The CDR3 extends over 13 amino acids. The germline V gene encodes CDR1 SGHTA and CDR2 FQGTGA. The germline V and J ends were trimmed by 5 bases and 5 bases, with 12 bases remaining between them. CDR3 bases: TGTGCCAGCAGCAGGAACAGGAGGGAGACCCAGTACTTC. Its translation: CASSRNRRETQYF.

This clonotype is a singleton in its sample. V usage is TRBV14 and J usage is TRBJ2-5, with 14 bases aligning to TRBD2. The CDR3 sequence is 16 residues long. The V segment lost 8 bases and the J segment 4 bases; nucleotides outside the gene matches: 9. Germline values: CDR1 SGHDN, CDR2 FVKESK. The DNA for the CDR3 is TGTGCCAGCGGACGACTGGGACTAGCGGGGGTAGAGACCCAGTACTTC. As protein: CASGRLGLAGVETQYF.

This clonotype turned up a few times. This chain links TRBV7-2 with TRBJ2-5; TRBD1 or TRBD2 may be the D gene (5 bases each). The CDR3 sequence is 15 residues long. Germline V gene sequence: CDR1 SGHTA, CDR2 FQGNSA. V lost 5 bases to trimming and J lost 7 bases, with 20 bases between them. The CDR3 loop reads CASSPTGLIGGTQYF. DNA of the CDR3: TGTGCCAGCAGCCCTACCGGCTTAATTGGGGGGACCCAGTACTTC.

This rearrangement joins TRBV10-1 to TRBJ2-3; 13 positions match TRBD2. The CDR3 spans 17 residues. Germline CDR1 reads WNHNN; CDR2 reads SYGVQD (reference sequence). J was trimmed by 3 bases and V by 3 bases; bases with no gene match: 6. As DNA, the CDR3 is TGCGCCAGCAGTGACCAGGGACTAGCGGGGTATACAGATACGCAGTATTTT. Translated, it gives CASSDQGLAGYTDTQYF.

The chain uses TRBV7-2 and TRBJ1-2; D is possibly TRBD1 (6 bases). This CDR3 comprises 13 residues. V dropped 1 base and J dropped 8 bases, with 11 bases sitting between them. The V gene's germline CDR1 is SGHTA and CDR2 FQGNSA. CDR3 protein: CASSLGGTIGYTF. As DNA, the CDR3 is TGTGCCAGCAGCTTAGGCGGGACAATCGGCTACACCTTC.